The T cell receptor (beta chain) described here comes from a study of blood T cell repertoires in COVID-19. Study details: T cells, B-cell-depleted T cells, or PBMCs supplied cDNA or gDNA.

Original data processing: It was from reference gene primer amplification that nucleated cell counts were estimated. Produced via immunoSEQ multiplex PCR; TCRdb's table is partial and in-frame only. V and J calls and clone size are given by that table; D and trimming were obtained from the DNA. The table records roughly 440,000 clones, about 87% of them present only once. The CDR3 runs 16 residues. V trimming: 5 bases; J trimming: 7 bases; junction bases outside the gene matches: 9. Germline CDR1 and CDR2: SEHNR and FQNEAQ (reference sequence). Patients at the Seattle site were enrolled during active infection and followed longitudinally. This clone was seen a few times.

The receptor was isolated from a woman aged 45 to 65 with COVID-19, enrolled during active disease. The material sequenced was peripheral blood. The chain carries TRBV7-9 and TRBJ2-1; 12 bases fit TRBD2. DNA for the CDR3: TGTGCCAGCAGCCCCCGGACTAGCGGGGATCTGAATGAGCAGTTCTTC. Residues: CASSPRTSGDLNEQFF.